The T cell receptor (beta chain) under discussion was sequenced for a study of human T cells and chemical hapten exposure. Overall study: Small pooled library volume differences mainly caused per-sample TCR yield variation. Regarding the study as a whole: DPC sensitization left the count of TCRs above 1 in 1000 unchanged.

Whole blood, unfractionated, served as the material for total RNA extraction. Library construction involved attaching unique molecular identifiers to individual cDNA molecules, which allowed quantitative, reproducible TCR counting. In the original workflow: With a range of roughly 23,224 to 690,600, the median per sample was around 96,000 TCRs. TCRdb re-analysed the 5' RACE reads in MiXCR, keeping a single row per CDR3 protein. Here the V and J calls rest on TCRdb's processing, not on the authors' analysis. The data contain under 100,000 distinct CDR3 sequences, about a sixth of them singletons. Worth noting for this clonotype: The antigen remains undetermined.

V shed 2 bases and J shed 0 bases, with 7 bases lying between them. The CDR3 covers 13 residues. Germline values: CDR1 DFQATT, CDR2 SNEGSKA (reference sequence). This receptor was obtained from a female donor in good health. The V call is TRBV20-1, the J call TRBJ1-1; D call uncertain. CDR3 loop: CSARHSLNTEAFF. The DNA for the CDR3 is TGCAGTGCTAGACACTCTCTGAACACTGAAGCTTTCTTT.